Below, 15 T cell receptor beta chains from the same sample are listed, as sequenced in a study of molecular identifiers for immune sequencing clone quantification. TCRdb recomputed calls from the PCR reads with MiXCR, one row per CDR3 protein. The table records more than 300,000 distinct CDR3 sequences, around 21% of them present only once. Material for sequencing was naive CD8+ T cells from blood, with Jurkat cell RNA spiked in. Specified subset: FACS-sorted CD8+CD4-CCR7+CD45RA+ naive T cells. The receptors stem from a human donor in good health. Some libraries in this study had Jurkat cell RNA spiked in.

On this clonotype: It may be a read error: a sequence one base away is much more abundant. The chain recombines TRBV12-3 or TRBV12-4 with TRBJ1-1; D is possibly TRBD1 (5 bases). The length of the CDR3 is 11 residues. V lost 8 bases, J lost 6 bases, and 10 bases lay in between. The CDR3 nucleotides read TGTGCCAGCTACGGAGGGGCTGAAGCTTTCTTT. Translated, it gives CASYGGAEAFF.

This clonotype was seen many times. The chain uses TRBV30 and TRBJ1-1, with TRBD1 as a possible D gene (6 bases). The V and J ends lost 1 base and 0 bases respectively, with 9 bases between them. CDR3 length: 14 residues. Germline CDR1 GTSNPN, CDR2 SVGIG (reference sequence). CDR3: CAWSGTDMNTEAFF. CDR3 DNA: TGTGCCTGGAGTGGGACAGATATGAACACTGAAGCTTTCTTT.

This clonotype was observed many times. The chain couples TRBV5-4 to TRBJ1-2, with D possibly matching TRBD1 (6 bases). The germline V gene has CDR1 SGHNT and CDR2 YYREEE (reference sequence). Trimming pared 6 bases from V and 3 bases from J, leaving 27 bases between. This CDR3 has 18 residues. CDR3 DNA sequence: TGTGCCAGCACCAATACAGGGTTGGATCCGCTATCTCACTATGGCTACACCTTC. It is translated as CASTNTGLDPLSHYGYTF.

This clonotype was seen repeatedly, ten times or more. V gene TRBV24-1 combines with J gene TRBJ2-1, with 7 bases fitting TRBD2. CDR1 is KGHDR, CDR2 SFDVKD, per germline. V trimming: 5 bases; J trimming: 4 bases; junction bases outside the gene matches: 7. The CDR3 runs 15 residues. The CDR3 reads CATSVGSGLYNEQFF. The CDR3 region has the DNA TGTGCCACCAGTGTTGGTAGCGGGTTATACAATGAGCAGTTCTTC.

The V gene is TRBV6-2 or TRBV6-3, the J gene TRBJ2-7, with unresolved D. Germline CDR1 and CDR2: MNHEY and SVGEGT. The CDR3 covers 13 residues. With 7 bases removed from V and 7 bases from J, the gap between germline ends came to 17 bases. Here the CDR3 reads CASNPLVGAEQYF. CDR3 nucleotide sequence: TGTGCCAGCAACCCGCTGGTCGGAGCGGAGCAGTACTTC.

A word on this clonotype: Since a much larger clone is just one base distant, this may be a read error. The gene calls are TRBV28 and TRBJ2-1; 7 bases are shared with TRBD1. This CDR3 is 17 amino acids long. Germline assignment: CDR1 MDHEN and CDR2 SYDVKM. CDR3 nucleotides: TGTGCCGGCAGTCCCACCCTGGACAGGAGTAACTACAATGAGCAGTTCTTC. It codes for CAGSPTLDRSNYNEQFF.

This clonotype has at least ten counts. The V gene is TRBV4-1, the J gene TRBJ2-2; D not certain. The CDR3 is 13 amino acids. The V and J ends lost 1 base and 5 bases respectively, with 5 bases between them. CDR1 is MGHRA, CDR2 YSYEKL, per germline. CDR3 sequence: CASSQVSTGELFF. The CDR3 nucleotides read TGCGCCAGCAGCCAAGTGTCTACCGGGGAGCTGTTTTTT.

This clonotype was detected many times. The CDR3 region is CASSSRDRGAGELFF. CDR3 in DNA: TGTGCCAGCAGCTCCCGGGACAGGGGGGCCGGGGAGCTGTTTTTT. The J gene is TRBJ2-2, the V gene TRBV7-9, with TRBD1 identical over 11 bases. The ends lost 4 bases at V and 6 bases at J; junction bases unmatched: 4. Germline V lookup: CDR1 SEHNR, CDR2 FQNEAQ (reference sequence). The CDR3 covers 15 residues.

There are a few counts of this clonotype. J is TRBJ1-1 and V is TRBV4-3; D unresolved. CDR3 length: 13 residues. The V end lost 6 bases, the J end lost 6 bases, and 14 bases lay between the germline ends. CDR1 LGHNA and CDR2 YSLEER come from the germline V gene. CDR3 sequence reads: CASRPSAGAEAFF. CDR3 in DNA: TGCGCCAGCAGGCCCTCGGCTGGGGCTGAAGCTTTCTTT.

The rearrangement links TRBV6-2 or TRBV6-3 to TRBJ2-7, with TRBD2 identical over 7 bases. The V segment lost 9 bases and the J segment 4 bases; nucleotides outside the gene matches: 0. From germline, CDR1 is MNHEY and CDR2 SVGEGT. The CDR3 extends over 10 amino acids. CDR3 DNA: TGTGCCAGGCGGGGGTACGAGCAGTACTTC. Encoded protein: CARRGYEQYF.

A word on this clonotype: A much larger clone differs from this one at a single base, so this may be a read error. CDR3 sequence: CASNQVLYEQYF. CDR3 DNA sequence: TGTGCCAGCAACCAAGTACTTTACGAGCAGTACTTC. The rearrangement links TRBV14 to TRBJ2-7; D is unresolved. Germline-derived CDR1 and CDR2 are SGHDN and FVKESK. The CDR3 runs to 12 residues.

About this clonotype itself: A much larger clone sits a single nucleotide away, making a read error possible. The missing conserved phenylalanine or tryptophan at the end of this CDR3 makes a read error likely. V usage is TRBV5-6 and J usage is TRBJ2-2; maybe TRBD1 (6 bases). V shed 3 bases and J shed 4 bases, with 13 bases lying between them. Germline CDR1 reads SGHDT; CDR2 reads YYEEEE. The CDR3 length is 15 residues. This chain's CDR3 is CASSWDISFTGELFS. The CDR3 DNA is TGTGCCAGCAGCTGGGACATTTCTTTCACCGGGGAGCTGTTTTCT.

Concerning this clonotype itself: Possible read error: a much larger clone is one base away. The chain links TRBV12-3 or TRBV12-4 to TRBJ1-5; possible D gene TRBD1, 5 bases. V dropped 6 bases and J dropped 1 base, with 10 bases sitting between them. CDR3 length: 14 amino acids. CDR3 DNA sequence: TGTGCCAGCAGAGGACAATTGAGCAATCAGCCCCAGCATTTT. Residues: CASRGQLSNQPQHF.

This rearrangement joins TRBV24-1 to TRBJ2-2, with unresolved D. Trimming pared 5 bases from V and 6 bases from J, leaving 3 bases between. This CDR3 contains 11 residues. The germline V gene encodes CDR1 KGHDR and CDR2 SFDVKD. CDR3: CATSGPGELFF. The CDR3 DNA follows: TGTGCCACCAGTGGTCCCGGGGAGCTGTTTTTT.

Turning to this clonotype: This may come from a read error, since a much larger clone is one base off. The chain couples TRBV4-3 to TRBJ2-7; D uncertain. Germline V gives CDR1 LGHNA, CDR2 YSLEER. There are 15 residues in the CDR3. The CDR3 spells CASSQDVGPSYEQHF. The CDR3 DNA follows: TGCGCCAGCAGCCAAGATGTCGGACCGTCCTACGAGCAGCACTTC.